The clone carrying this TCR beta chain occurred once. This entry is derived from a study of shared clonotypes between healthy human individuals. Germline V gene data show CDR1 as MNHNS and CDR2 as SASEGT. V was pared by 2 bases and J by 2 bases, with 10 bases between. The CDR3 totals 15 residues. Naive CD8 isolation took CD45RO-negative cells positively selected for CCR7 and excluded terminally differentiated effector memory CD45RA+ cells. Only in-frame clones appear in the TCRdb table, and some are missing; sequencing was by immunoSEQ multiplex PCR. The data show approximately 2,200,000 clones, about 93% seen once.

This TCR came from a man between 18 and 35 years old in good health. Some clones in this sample may be carry-over from other donors' samples. Material: naive CD8+ T cells from PBMCs. This chain connects TRBV6-1 to TRBJ1-5; D gene uncertain. The DNA of the CDR3 is TGTGCCAGCAGTGAATGGTTAGCGGGCAATCAGCCCCAGCATTTT. This gives the protein CASSEWLAGNQPQHF.